This TCR beta chain was identified in a study of T cell responses to AZD1222 COVID-19 vaccine (dated by TCRdb to the early 2020s). Study-wide context: TCR sequencing was performed for about 250 trial participants, of whom about 210 were given two doses of AZD1222 and approximately 25 were given two doses of MenACWY control vaccine. Enrollment into the trials was organized by age into subgroups of 18-55, 56-69 and 70-plus years, and those subgroups contained approximately 150, 30 and 60 TCR-sequenced participants, respectively. What the work shows at the level of the full study, not this receptor alone: CD4 TCRs associated with the vaccine covered the entire spike protein, and the dominant responses were in regions 160-218 and 743-854. Conclusions about previously exposed vaccinees are limited, since just 5 or 6 AZD1222 recipients were seropositive for SARS-CoV-2 at baseline. Participants were mostly white British, with more females than males. The authors suggested clonal diversity may have been underestimated. A significant rise in spike-specific TCR breadth and depth was observed after two AZD1222 doses relative to day 0 and relative to MenACWY recipients. Nearly half of unique spike-specific TCRs reportedly recognized epitopes outside regions mutated in the B.1.351 and B.1.1.7 variants. In the small 56-69-year group, the increase in depth fell short of significance, most likely because of low power. Because no day 14 peak-response samples were available, repertoires were characterized only after the peak T cell response.

The time point label corresponds to: about 28 days (+/-7) after the second vaccine dose. AZD1222 recipients whose second dose came at about 4 weeks and those whose second dose came at about 12 weeks were combined into one group, since spike-specific TCR depth and breadth did not differ between the two schedules. The vaccinee samples were drawn from two UK trials, COV001 and COV002, one of which was a single-blind randomized controlled phase 2/3 trial testing AZD1222 (ChAdOx1 nCoV-19) in healthy adults. Trial participant PBMC samples were collected at day 0 and day 28 after the second dose for TCRbeta chain sequencing. The CDR3 regions of human TCRbeta chains were subjected to immunosequencing. The study's processing was this. TCRs in the repertoires were compared against a reference library of SARS-CoV-2-specific TCRs that had been generated with the MIRA antigen-specificity platform. Breadth meant the fraction of unique TCRs that were SARS-CoV-2-associated, whereas depth meant the fraction of total T cells that were SARS-CoV-2-associated. Using the MIRA data, each spike-specific TCR was assigned both to the spike region to which the TCR was reactive and to a CD4 or CD8 class. Log10-transformed breadth and depth values were compared by one-way ANOVA with Sidak's multiple comparisons tests. The table was pulled from immuneACCESS by TCRdb, which kept in-frame rearrangements only. Such tables lose some clones; where checked, under half of the loss comes from unresolved V genes, and the rest has no known cause. That table supplies the V and J calls and clone size; D and trimming were determined from the DNA. For this sample the table gives 86,000 or so clones, of which about 90% were detected only once. 6.9% of the sample is held by the ten biggest clonotypes.

CDR1 GTSNPN and CDR2 SVGIG were looked up in the germline V gene (reference sequence). The CDR3 runs 16 amino acids, cysteine and phenylalanine included. Just CDR3 DNA is preserved here, 48 bases in frame from base 1. V drops 5 bases and J drops 2 bases, leaving 22 bases in between. As regards this clone: The antigen it recognizes is unknown. No per-base quality is available; no much larger clone lies one base away.

The sample in question was peripheral blood, obtained 28 days after the second AZD1222 dose. This sequence uses TRBV30 and TRBJ2-7; TRBD2 is perhaps the D gene, given 5 matching bases. The TCR sequence derives from an adult who received the AZD1222 COVID-19 vaccine. CDR3 region: CAWGLYEMGSPYEQYF. The DNA sequence follows: TGTGCCTGGGGCCTATACGAGATGGGGAGTCCCTACGAGCAGTACTTC.